One sample yielded the 17 T cell receptor beta chains listed below, sequenced in a study of long-term antiretroviral therapy in people with HIV. Running of the v3.0 immunoSEQ assay took place at survey level. Measured with immunoSEQ multiplex PCR; TCRdb has only the in-frame clones, and not every one. Here the sample spans roughly 30,000 clones, around 85% being singletons. Source: unsorted PBMCs, taken 4.7 to 5 years after starting antiretroviral therapy. The origin of the receptors is a man aged 40-49 years with HIV.

The V call is TRBV7-9, the J call TRBJ1-1; D is ambiguous. The V end was cut by 5 bases, the J end by 5 bases, with 9 bases between. Germline loops: CDR1 SEHNR, CDR2 FQNEAQ (reference sequence). This CDR3 spans 12 amino acids. CDR3 DNA sequence: TGTGCCAGCAGCCCAGCAGTGACTGAAGCTTTCTTT. Amino acids: CASSPAVTEAFF.

The chain joins TRBV9 to TRBJ2-7, with a possible D match to TRBD2 (5 bases). The CDR3 spans 14 residues. Germline V gene lookup returns CDR1 SGDLS and CDR2 YYNGEE. V was cut by 0 bases and J by 6 bases, with 13 bases left in between. The CDR3 region is CASSVVSGGGEQYF. CDR3 DNA: TGTGCCAGCAGCGTAGTAAGCGGAGGAGGCGAGCAGTACTTC.

The V gene is TRBV11-2, the J gene TRBJ2-7; perhaps TRBD2 as D (6 bases). With 5 bases removed from V and 3 bases from J, the gap between germline ends came to 17 bases. This CDR3 has 15 residues. Per the germline V gene, CDR1 is SGHAT and CDR2 is FQNNGV. CDR3: CASSRSAGSGYEQYF. The CDR3 bases are TGTGCCAGCAGCCGATCGGCGGGGTCGGGCTACGAGCAGTACTTC.

The CDR3 sequence is CASSYIANTGELFF. CDR3 DNA sequence: TGTGCCAGCAGCTATATCGCGAACACCGGGGAGCTGTTTTTT. This rearrangement joins TRBV6-6 to TRBJ2-2; D is ambiguous. V was clipped by 6 bases and J by 0 bases, with 8 bases between them. Looked up from germline, CDR1 is MNHNY and CDR2 is SVGAGI (reference sequence). This CDR3 has 14 residues.

The genes are TRBV11-3 and TRBJ2-5, with 8 bases identical to TRBD1. CDR1 is SGHNT, CDR2 YENEEA, per germline. The CDR3 is 15 amino acids. V shed 1 base and J 1 base; nucleotides not matched to a gene: 2. The CDR3 loop reads CASSLGTGIQETQYF. Here the CDR3 DNA reads TGTGCCAGCAGCTTAGGGACAGGGATCCAAGAGACCCAGTACTTC.

The chain employs TRBV28 and TRBJ2-7; 7 bases agree with TRBD1. The germline V gene encodes CDR1 MDHEN and CDR2 SYDVKM. CDR3 length: 16 amino acids. With 6 bases clipped from V and 1 base from J, the junction kept 12 bases outside the gene matches. CDR3 amino acids: CASSPEVQGPSYEQYF. CDR3 DNA: TGTGCCAGCAGCCCCGAAGTACAGGGGCCGTCCTACGAGCAGTACTTC. The variable domain in full, completed from reference TRBV28 and TRBJ2-7, reads DVKVTQSSRYLVKRTGEKVFLECVQDMDHENMFWYRQDPGLGLRLIYFSYDVKMKEKGDIPEGYSVSREKKERFSLILESASTNQTSMYLCASSPEVQGPSYEQYFGPGTRLTVT.

The V gene is TRBV18, the J gene TRBJ1-5; a possible D gene is TRBD1 (5 bases). The germline V and J ends were trimmed by 6 bases and 1 base, with 16 bases remaining between them. The CDR3 is made up of 16 amino acids. The germline V gene has CDR1 KGHSH and CDR2 LQKENI. CDR3 amino acids: CASSDTYGVSNQPQHF. The DNA of the CDR3 is TGTGCCAGCTCGGACACTTATGGTGTGAGCAATCAGCCCCAGCATTTT.

The genes are TRBV7-2 and TRBJ1-3, with D unresolved. The CDR3 extends over 13 amino acids. Germline CDR1 reads SGHTA; CDR2 reads FQGNSA. The V end was cut by 8 bases, the J end by 4 bases, with 12 bases between. The CDR3 loop is CASGDALGNTIYF. DNA for the CDR3: TGTGCCAGCGGCGATGCTCTCGGAAACACCATATATTTT. The variable domain in full, completed from reference TRBV7-2 and TRBJ1-3, reads GAGVSQSPSNKVTEKGKDVELRCDPISGHTALYWYRQSLGQGLEFLIYFQGNSAPDKSGLPSDRFSAERTGGSVSTLTIQRTQQEDSAVYLCASGDALGNTIYFGEGSWLTVV.

This clone is a singleton in its sample. This rearrangement joins TRBV11-3 to TRBJ1-1; unclear D gene. Per germline, CDR1 SGHNT and CDR2 YENEEA. V lost 3 bases and J 5 bases, leaving 10 bases between the germline ends. The CDR3 totals 13 residues. The CDR3 reads CASSFSGLTEAFF. The CDR3 bases are TGTGCCAGCAGCTTCTCCGGGTTAACTGAAGCTTTCTTT.

CDR3 bases: TGTGCCAGCAGCCCGAGAAGCGCCCTAGCCAAAAACATTCAGTACTTC. It translates to CASSPRSALAKNIQYF. V and J are TRBV5-4 and TRBJ2-4; D unresolved. The CDR3 extends over 16 amino acids. V lost 4 bases and J 0 bases, leaving 14 bases between the germline ends. Germline V lookup: CDR1 SGHNT, CDR2 YYREEE (reference sequence).

The chain carries TRBV5-1 and TRBJ2-1; D is uncertain. There are 13 residues in the CDR3. Trimming shortened V by 7 bases and J by 0 bases, and 8 bases separated the two germline ends. Germline V CDR1 and CDR2: SGHRS, YFSETQ. The CDR3 DNA sequence: TGCGCCAGCCGAGAGAGCTCCTACAATGAGCAGTTCTTC. It is translated as CASRESSYNEQFF.

The V and J genes are TRBV28 and TRBJ1-4; the D gene is possibly TRBD1 (5 bases). Germline CDR1 is MDHEN and CDR2 is SYDVKM. V dropped 4 bases and J dropped 3 bases, with 6 bases sitting between them. This CDR3 comprises 13 residues. In nucleotides, the CDR3 is TGTGCCAGCAGTTCGGGGGCTAATGAAAAACTGTTTTTT. Protein: CASSSGANEKLFF.

The J gene is TRBJ2-1, the V gene TRBV27; possibly TRBD2 for D (6 bases). Germline CDR1 reads MNHEY; CDR2 reads SMNVEV (reference sequence). The CDR3 contains 14 residues. Trimming shortened V by 5 bases and J by 2 bases, and 10 bases separated the two germline ends. CDR3: CASSLGGTYNEQFF. CDR3 nucleotide sequence: TGTGCCAGCAGTCTGGGGGGAACCTACAATGAGCAGTTCTTC.

The CDR3 DNA reads as TGCAGTGCCCCAGGGCCCTACGAGCAGTACTTC. It is translated as CSAPGPYEQYF. The rearrangement uses TRBV20-1 and TRBJ2-7; D is possibly TRBD1 (5 bases). Looked up from germline, CDR1 is DFQATT and CDR2 is SNEGSKA (reference sequence). This CDR3 comprises 11 residues. Trimming removed 6 bases from V and 2 bases from J, with 8 bases in between.

The chain carries TRBV18 and TRBJ2-1, with 14 bases matching TRBD2. V gave up 0 bases and J gave up 10 bases; unmatched junction bases: 5. This CDR3 has 16 residues. From germline, CDR1 is KGHSH and CDR2 LQKENI. Here the CDR3 DNA reads TGTGCCAGCTCACCACCGACTAGCGGGGGGGCCAGAGAGCAGTTCTTC. Amino acid sequence: CASSPPTSGGAREQFF.

CDR3 coding DNA: TGTGCCAGCAGTCCCATTCCGGGGACAGGGAGTGAAAAACTGTTTTTT. Its translation is CASSPIPGTGSEKLFF. The chain is built from TRBV28 and TRBJ1-4; 9 nucleotides line up with TRBD1. Germline V gene data show CDR1 as MDHEN and CDR2 as SYDVKM. CDR3 length equals 16 residues. The ends lost 5 bases at V and 7 bases at J; junction bases unmatched: 11. The variable domain in full, with the rest retrieved from reference TRBV28 and TRBJ1-4, is DVKVTQSSRYLVKRTGEKVFLECVQDMDHENMFWYRQDPGLGLRLIYFSYDVKMKEKGDIPEGYSVSREKKERFSLILESASTNQTSMYLCASSPIPGTGSEKLFFGSGTQLSVL.

This chain links TRBV20-1 with TRBJ2-7; D may be TRBD2 (6 bases). CDR1 is DFQATT, CDR2 SNEGSKA, per germline (reference sequence). This CDR3 comprises 11 residues. V lost 6 bases and J 6 bases, leaving 12 bases between the germline ends. CDR3 bases: TGCAGTGCACAAGCCGGGGGCGAGCAGTACTTC. It is translated as CSAQAGGEQYF.